Presented here are 11 T cell receptor beta chains from one specimen sequenced in a study of T cell responses to AZD1222 COVID-19 vaccine. Only in-frame clones appear in the TCRdb table, and some are missing; sequencing was by immunoSEQ multiplex PCR. This sample's table reports over 140,000 clones. Material for sequencing was peripheral blood. The receptors here all came from an adult in good health.

The rearrangement links TRBV13 to TRBJ1-1; D perhaps matches TRBD1 (6 bases). Germline CDR1 and CDR2: PRHDT and FYEKMQ (reference sequence). V lost 0 bases, J lost 1 base, and 9 bases lay in between. CDR3 size: 15 residues. In nucleotides, the CDR3 is TGTGCCAGCAGCTTAGGGGGGGCAGCGAACACTGAAGCTTTCTTT. Its protein is CASSLGGAANTEAFF.

The chain joins TRBV30 to TRBJ2-3; 9 nucleotides match TRBD1. CDR3 length: 14 residues. The V and J ends lost 4 bases and 2 bases, in that order; junction bases with no gene match: 4. Germline loops: CDR1 GTSNPN, CDR2 SVGIG (reference sequence). CDR3 bases: TGTGCCTGGAACCGGGACAGGGTCACAGATACGCAGTATTTT. Amino acids: CAWNRDRVTDTQYF.

This chain joins TRBV19 and TRBJ1-5; D is unclear. This CDR3 region has 12 residues. Germline V lookup: CDR1 LNHDA, CDR2 SQIVND (reference sequence). Trimming took off 8 bases at V and 4 bases at J, with 9 bases between the two ends. CDR3 region: CASGSLNQPQHF. The DNA for the CDR3 is TGTGCCAGTGGCTCCCTAAATCAGCCCCAGCATTTT.

The V gene is TRBV5-3, the J gene TRBJ1-5; possible D gene TRBD1, 6 bases. TRBV5-3 is an open reading frame, and its role is uncertain. The V end was cut by 0 bases, the J end by 4 bases, with 17 bases between. This CDR3 is 17 amino acids long. The CDR3 DNA follows: TGTGCCAGAAGCTTGGCGACGAACAGGGTGGGGAATCAGCCCCAGCATTTT. It is translated as CARSLATNRVGNQPQHF.

The chain joins TRBV27 to TRBJ2-3, with 10 positions matching TRBD2. CDR1 MNHEY and CDR2 SMNVEV come from the germline V gene (reference sequence). The CDR3 is 18 amino acids. After removal of 5 bases from V and 4 bases from J, the junction contained 15 bases not matched to a gene. This CDR3 is CASSLLSFSGGAPDTQYF. The CDR3 DNA follows: TGTGCCAGCAGTCTCCTCTCATTCAGCGGGGGGGCTCCAGATACGCAGTATTTT.

For this clone: The sample has other DNA sequences that encode this CDR3 too. This chain joins TRBV2 and TRBJ1-6; 9 bases align to TRBD1. This CDR3 is built from 13 residues. V shed 6 bases and J 7 bases; nucleotides not matched to a gene: 1. CDR1 is SNHLY, CDR2 FYNNEI, per germline. CDR3 sequence (DNA): TGTGCCAGCAGAGGGACAGGGAATTCACCCCTCCACTTT. The encoded protein is CASRGTGNSPLHF. Supplemented by reference TRBV2 and TRBJ1-6, the full variable domain reads EPEVTQTPSHQVTQMGQEVILRCVPISNHLYFYWYRQILGQKVEFLVSFYNNEISEKSEIFDDQFSVERPDGSNFTLKIRSTKLEDSAMYFCASRGTGNSPLHFGNGTRLTVT.

J is TRBJ1-5 and V is TRBV2; 8 nucleotides match TRBD1. The germline CDR1 and CDR2 sequences are SNHLY and FYNNEI. J lost 4 bases, V lost 5 bases, and 10 bases had no gene match. The CDR3 covers 16 residues. In nucleotides, the CDR3 is TGTGCCAGCAGTTCGACGACAGGGGTTCGTAATCAGCCCCAGCATTTT. Translating gives CASSSTTGVRNQPQHF.

This chain uses TRBV9 with TRBJ1-3; D unresolved. CDR3 size: 13 residues. Germline V lookup: CDR1 SGDLS, CDR2 YYNGEE. V was shortened by 3 bases and J by 4 bases, with 8 bases between the two germline ends. The CDR3 coding sequence is TGTGCCAGCAGCGCCTTAATCGGAAACACCATATATTTT. This translates into CASSALIGNTIYF.

This chain joins TRBV15 and TRBJ2-3; D is possibly TRBD2 (6 bases). The CDR3 sequence is 19 residues long. Between the trimmed V and J ends, which lost 1 base and 0 bases, there was a span of 20 bases. Germline lookup yields CDR1 LNHNV and CDR2 YYDKDF (reference sequence). The CDR3 nucleotides read TGTGCCACCAGCAGAGCTGGGGCGGGGTCTGCCTCTAGCACAGATACGCAGTATTTT. Amino acids: CATSRAGAGSASSTDTQYF.

The CDR3 bases are TGCGCCAGCAGCTTCACTAGCGGGGTGTTAGGAAATGAGCAGTTCTTC. Amino acids: CASSFTSGVLGNEQFF. The rearrangement uses TRBV5-1 and TRBJ2-1; TRBD2 matches at 10 bases. V shed 2 bases and J 7 bases; nucleotides not matched to a gene: 9. CDR3 size: 16 residues. The V gene's germline CDR1 is SGHRS and CDR2 YFSETQ.

The gene calls are TRBV7-9 and TRBJ1-1; no firm D call. This CDR3 spans 15 amino acids. In germline, CDR1 is SEHNR, CDR2 FQNEAQ (reference sequence). Trimming cost V 5 bases and J 2 bases, with 15 bases left between them. DNA of the CDR3: TGTGCCAGCAGCCTCCCCGGACGGGTAAACACTGAAGCTTTCTTT. Protein product: CASSLPGRVNTEAFF.